This record covers a single T cell receptor beta chain. Its antigen is unknown. The record has no base qualities; no much larger clone is one base away. V drops 3 bases and J drops 0 bases, leaving 9 bases in between. Sequences KGHSH (CDR1) and LQKENI (CDR2) are obtained from the germline V gene. The CDR3, from cysteine to phenylalanine, totals 15 residues. This entry keeps only the CDR3 DNA: 45 bases, framed from base 1. PBMCs were isolated from peripheral blood, and TCR beta sequencing was performed on genomic DNA from unsorted PBMCs. TCR beta chain repertoires were profiled by survey-level sequencing on the immunoSEQ platform. On the authors' methods: Repertoire diversity was measured with the inverse Simpson index, and CDR3 amino acid length spectratypes and V-J pairing frequencies were compared. TCR beta CDR3 sequences were matched against VDJdb to annotate clonotypes specific to SARS-CoV-2, CMV, influenza A and EBV. TCRdb re-hosts the immuneACCESS table, in-frame sequences only. Its copies lack some clones; in the studies checked, an unresolved V gene accounts for under half of them, and the cause for the rest is not known. That table supplies the V and J calls and clone size; D and trimming were determined from the DNA. The sample table shows roughly 68,000 clones, and roughly 95% are seen once. The ten largest clones add up to around 4.5% of the sample.

These data are taken from a study (dated by TCRdb to the early 2020s). The paper as a whole reports these results and caveats: According to the authors, more investigation is needed, including longitudinal sampling and evaluation of a control group.

The sequenced sample was PBMCs. The clonotype comes from a man in his forties with rheumatoid arthritis. The V gene is TRBV18 and the J gene is TRBJ1-5, with the D gene uncertain. Here the CDR3 is given as CASSPLGNSNQPQHF. The DNA sequence is TGTGCCAGCTCACCTCTGGGTAATAGCAATCAGCCCCAGCATTTT. Reference TRBV18 and TRBJ1-5 proteins supply the regions before and after the CDR3; the full variable domain is: NAGVMQNPRHLVRRRGQEARLRCSPMKGHSHVYWYRQLPEEGLKFMVYLQKENIIDESGMPKERFSAEFPKEGPSILRIQQVVRGDSAAYFCASSPLGNSNQPQHFGDGTRLSIL.